Listed below are T cell receptor beta chains from one sample, sequenced in a study of identifying expanded T cells in peripheral blood. Profiled with immunoSEQ multiplex PCR; TCRdb holds only in-frame clones, not every one. This table holds about 100,000 clones, approximately 88% found once. The sample taken for sequencing was blood. The receptor set was obtained from a person aged 18-70 years in good health. CDR3s include the opening cysteine and the closing phenylalanine or tryptophan. Fields, in order: D gene, V gene, J gene, clone size, CDR3 protein, CDR3 DNA. D genes are given only for firm matches. The size entry is marked missing in some rows and otherwise reads once, few, many or a size class.

-	TRBV5-6	TRBJ1-1	many	CASSLTMNTEAFF	TGTGCCAGCAGCTTGACCATGAACACTGAAGCTTTCTTT
-	TRBV11-3	TRBJ2-2	-	CASSKRGGYELFF	TGTGCCAGCAGCAAGAGGGGCGGCTACGAGCTGTTTTTT
-	TRBV18	TRBJ2-5	-	CASSLTMGGRETQYF	TGTGCCAGCTCACTAACGATGGGCGGGCGGGAGACCCAGTACTTC
TRBD2	TRBV9	TRBJ2-1	few	CASSVSGGSSYNEQFF	TGTGCCAGCAGCGTAAGCGGGGGGAGCTCCTACAATGAGCAGTTCTTC
-	TRBV5-1	TRBJ2-3	-	CASSLVGDTQYF	TGCGCCAGCAGCTTAGTTGGAGATACGCAGTATTTT
-	TRBV5-4	TRBJ2-3	-	CASSLDPARDTQYF	TGTGCCAGCAGCTTGGACCCCGCCAGAGATACGCAGTATTTT
-	TRBV28	TRBJ2-7	-	CASRAWGRSLDEQYF	TGTGCCAGCAGAGCTTGGGGACGAAGCCTCGACGAGCAGTACTTC
-	TRBV5-1	TRBJ1-6	few	CASRPGAGGSPLHF	TGCGCCAGCAGGCCAGGGGCCGGGGGTTCACCCCTCCACTTT
-	TRBV5-5	TRBJ2-3	-	CASSLAPPDTQYF	TGTGCCAGCAGCCTAGCGCCCCCAGATACGCAGTATTTT
TRBD1	TRBV19	TRBJ1-5	-	CASRTGYNQPQHF	TGTGCCAGTCGGACAGGGTACAATCAGCCCCAGCATTTT
TRBD2	TRBV25-1	TRBJ2-2	-	CASSDRLAGGSNTGELFF	TGTGCCAGCAGTGATCGGTTAGCGGGGGGATCGAACACCGGGGAGCTGTTTTTT
-	TRBV7-2	TRBJ1-1	-	CASSFAQNTEAFF	TGTGCCAGCAGCTTCGCCCAGAACACTGAAGCTTTCTTT
TRBD1	TRBV4-3	TRBJ1-6	-	CASSQWGPGQGKSYNSPLHF	TGCGCCAGCAGCCAATGGGGGCCGGGACAGGGGAAATCCTATAATTCACCCCTCCACTTT
-	TRBV6-5	TRBJ2-2	-	CASSYYQNTGELFF	TGTGCCAGCAGTTACTATCAGAACACCGGGGAGCTGTTTTTT
-	TRBV28	TRBJ1-4	-	CASSRGRNEKLFF	TGTGCCAGCAGTAGGGGGAGAAATGAAAAACTGTTTTTT
-	TRBV5-6	TRBJ2-7	-	CASSFRFRSYEQYF	TGTGCCAGCAGCTTCAGGTTTCGGAGCTACGAGCAGTACTTC